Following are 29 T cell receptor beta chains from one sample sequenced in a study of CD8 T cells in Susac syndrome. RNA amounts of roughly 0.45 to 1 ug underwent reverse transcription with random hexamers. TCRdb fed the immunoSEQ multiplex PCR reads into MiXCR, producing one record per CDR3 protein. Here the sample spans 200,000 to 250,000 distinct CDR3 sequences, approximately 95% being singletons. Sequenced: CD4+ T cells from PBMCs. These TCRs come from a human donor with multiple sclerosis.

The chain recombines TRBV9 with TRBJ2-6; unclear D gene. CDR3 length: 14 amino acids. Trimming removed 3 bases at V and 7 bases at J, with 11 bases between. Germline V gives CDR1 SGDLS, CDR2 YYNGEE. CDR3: CASSAQISANVLTF. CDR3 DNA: TGTGCCAGCAGCGCCCAAATTAGCGCCAACGTCCTGACTTTC.

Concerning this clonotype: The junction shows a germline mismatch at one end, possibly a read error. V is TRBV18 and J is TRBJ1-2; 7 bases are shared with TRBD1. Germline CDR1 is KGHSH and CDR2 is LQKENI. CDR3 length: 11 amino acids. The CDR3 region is CASSAPGTASF. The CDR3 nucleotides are TGTGCCAGCTCAGCCCCTGGGACAGCCTCCTTC. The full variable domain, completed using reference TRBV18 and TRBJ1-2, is NAGVMQNPRHLVRRRGQEARLRCSPMKGHSHVYWYRQLPEEGLKFMVYLQKENIIDESGMPKERFSAEFPKEGPSILRIQQVVRGDSAAYFCASSAPGTASFGSGTRLTVV.

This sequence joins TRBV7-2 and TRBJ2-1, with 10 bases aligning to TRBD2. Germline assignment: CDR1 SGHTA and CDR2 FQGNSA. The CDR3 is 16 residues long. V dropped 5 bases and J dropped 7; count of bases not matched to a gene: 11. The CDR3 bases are TGTGCCAGCAGCCCCCGTTGGCTAGCGGGAGAAAATGAGCAGTTCTTC. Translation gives CASSPRWLAGENEQFF.

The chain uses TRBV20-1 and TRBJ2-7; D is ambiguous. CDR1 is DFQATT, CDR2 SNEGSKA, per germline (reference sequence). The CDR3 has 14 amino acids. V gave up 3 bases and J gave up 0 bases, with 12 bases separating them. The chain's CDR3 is CSASVSLRSYEQYF. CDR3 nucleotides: TGCAGTGCTAGTGTCTCGCTTCGCTCCTACGAGCAGTACTTC.

CDR3 protein: CASKEYTEAFF. The CDR3 DNA is TGTGCCAGCAAAGAGTACACTGAAGCTTTCTTT. The rearrangement links TRBV12-3 or TRBV12-4 to TRBJ1-1; D is unresolved. This CDR3 has 11 amino acids. V lost 7 bases and J lost 3, with 6 bases in between.

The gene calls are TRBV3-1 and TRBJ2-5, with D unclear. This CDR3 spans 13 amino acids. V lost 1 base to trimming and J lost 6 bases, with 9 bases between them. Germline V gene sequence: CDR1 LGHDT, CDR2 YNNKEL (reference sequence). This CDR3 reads CASSQAVGQTQYF. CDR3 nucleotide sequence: TGTGCCAGCAGCCAAGCGGTTGGGCAGACCCAGTACTTC.

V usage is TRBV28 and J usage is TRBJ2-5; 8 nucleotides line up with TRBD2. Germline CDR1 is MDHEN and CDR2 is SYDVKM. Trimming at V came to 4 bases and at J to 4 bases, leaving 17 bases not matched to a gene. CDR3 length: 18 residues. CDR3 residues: CASSSAGVSGRYRETQYF. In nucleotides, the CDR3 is TGTGCCAGCAGTTCCGCAGGGGTCAGCGGGAGATATCGAGAGACCCAGTACTTC. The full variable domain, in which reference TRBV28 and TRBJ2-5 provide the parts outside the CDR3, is DVKVTQSSRYLVKRTGEKVFLECVQDMDHENMFWYRQDPGLGLRLIYFSYDVKMKEKGDIPEGYSVSREKKERFSLILESASTNQTSMYLCASSSAGVSGRYRETQYFGPGTRLLVL.

The CDR3 region has the DNA TGTGCCTGGAGAGGTTGGGGAGTACGGGAGCAGTACTTC. Translating it yields CAWRGWGVREQYF. The chain links TRBV30 to TRBJ2-7; TRBD2 is a possible D gene (5 bases). This CDR3 is 13 amino acids long. Per the germline V gene, CDR1 is GTSNPN and CDR2 is SVGIG (reference sequence). V lost 3 bases and J 7 bases, leaving 16 bases between the germline ends.

The CDR3 here is CASSRRSGTGPYGYTF. The DNA of the CDR3 is TGTGCCAGCAGTCGACGATCCGGGACAGGCCCCTATGGCTACACCTTC. The chain joins TRBV12-3 or TRBV12-4 to TRBJ1-2, with 8 bases identical to TRBD1. The CDR3 spans 16 residues. V dropped 5 bases and J dropped 4; count of bases not matched to a gene: 12.

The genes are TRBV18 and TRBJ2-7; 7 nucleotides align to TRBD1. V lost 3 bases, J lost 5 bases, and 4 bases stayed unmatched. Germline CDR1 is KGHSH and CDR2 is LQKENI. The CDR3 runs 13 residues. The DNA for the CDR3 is TGTGCCAGCTCACCCAGACAGGGAGACGAGCAGTACTTC. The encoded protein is CASSPRQGDEQYF.

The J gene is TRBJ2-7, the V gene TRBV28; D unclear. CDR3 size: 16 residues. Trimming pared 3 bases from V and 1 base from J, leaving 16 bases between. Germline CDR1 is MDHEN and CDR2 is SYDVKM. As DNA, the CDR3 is TGTGCCAGCAGTTTCACACCGATTCGACCATCCTACGAGCAGTACTTC. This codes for CASSFTPIRPSYEQYF.

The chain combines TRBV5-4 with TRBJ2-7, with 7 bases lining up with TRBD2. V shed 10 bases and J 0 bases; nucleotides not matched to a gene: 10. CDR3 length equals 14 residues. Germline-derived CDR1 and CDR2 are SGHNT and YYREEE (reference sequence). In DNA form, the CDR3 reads TGTGCCTTCGGAGAGGGCGGGAGCTCCTACGAGCAGTACTTC. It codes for CAFGEGGSSYEQYF.

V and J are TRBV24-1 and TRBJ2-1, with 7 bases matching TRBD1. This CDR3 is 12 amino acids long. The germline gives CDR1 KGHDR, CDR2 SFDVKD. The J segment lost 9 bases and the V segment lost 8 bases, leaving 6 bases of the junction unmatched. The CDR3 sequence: CATKQGDGEQFF. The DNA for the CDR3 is TGTGCCACCAAGCAGGGGGACGGTGAGCAGTTCTTC.

The CDR3 is CASSQTPGRELFF. CDR3 coding DNA: TGTGCCAGCAGCCAGACTCCCGGACGGGAGCTGTTTTTT. The chain carries TRBV6-6 and TRBJ2-2; D is uncertain. Per germline, CDR1 MNHNY and CDR2 SVGAGI (reference sequence). This CDR3 contains 13 residues. The germline V and J ends were trimmed by 6 bases and 9 bases, with 14 bases remaining between them.

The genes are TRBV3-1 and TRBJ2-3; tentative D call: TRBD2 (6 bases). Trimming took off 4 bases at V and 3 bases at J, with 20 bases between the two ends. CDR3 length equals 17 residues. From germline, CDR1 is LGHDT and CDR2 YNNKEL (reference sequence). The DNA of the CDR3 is TGTGCCAGCAGCCGCTTTGTGAGGAGGGAGAAAACAGATACGCAGTATTTT. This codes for CASSRFVRREKTDTQYF.

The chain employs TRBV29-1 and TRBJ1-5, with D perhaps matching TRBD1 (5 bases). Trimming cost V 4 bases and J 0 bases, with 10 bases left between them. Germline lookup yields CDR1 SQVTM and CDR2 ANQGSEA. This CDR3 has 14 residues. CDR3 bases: TGCAGCGTTGTGTCAGGGAGTAGCAATCAGCCCCAGCATTTT. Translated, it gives CSVVSGSSNQPQHF. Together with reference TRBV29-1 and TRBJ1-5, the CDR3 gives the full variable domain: SAVISQKPSRDICQRGTSLTIQCQVDSQVTMMFWYRQQPGQSLTLIATANQGSEATYESGFVIDKFPISRPNLTFSTLTVSNMSPEDSSIYLCSVVSGSSNQPQHFGDGTRLSIL.

In DNA form, the CDR3 reads TGCAGTGCTAGAGATATGATAGCACTCTACAATGAGCAGTTCTTC. Residues: CSARDMIALYNEQFF. The V and J genes are TRBV20-1 and TRBJ2-1; D call uncertain. Per germline, CDR1 DFQATT and CDR2 SNEGSKA (reference sequence). The CDR3 is 15 amino acids. V was shortened by 0 bases and J by 3 bases, with 12 bases between the two germline ends.

The CDR3 protein is CASRSGTQYNQPQHF. CDR3 nucleotides: TGTGCCAGCAGAAGTGGGACTCAATACAATCAGCCCCAGCATTTT. J is TRBJ1-5 and V is TRBV27, with TRBD1 as a possible D gene (5 bases). Germline V CDR1 and CDR2: MNHEY, SMNVEV (reference sequence). Trimming pared 6 bases from V and 3 bases from J, leaving 15 bases between. The CDR3 covers 15 residues.

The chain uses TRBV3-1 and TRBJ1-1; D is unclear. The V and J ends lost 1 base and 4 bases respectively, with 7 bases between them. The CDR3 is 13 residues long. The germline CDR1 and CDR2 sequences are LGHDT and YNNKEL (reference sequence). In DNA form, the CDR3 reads TGTGCCAGCAGCCAAGTCCCCTCCACTGAAGCTTTCTTT. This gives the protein CASSQVPSTEAFF. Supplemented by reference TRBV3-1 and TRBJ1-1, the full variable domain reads DTAVSQTPKYLVTQMGNDKSIKCEQNLGHDTMYWYKQDSKKFLKIMFSYNNKELIINETVPNRFSPKSPDKAHLNLHINSLELGDSAVYFCASSQVPSTEAFFGQGTRLTVV.

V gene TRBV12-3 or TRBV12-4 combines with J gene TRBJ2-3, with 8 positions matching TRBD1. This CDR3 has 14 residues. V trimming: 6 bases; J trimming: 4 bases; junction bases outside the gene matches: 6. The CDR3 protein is CASRYTGGADTQYF. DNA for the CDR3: TGTGCCAGCAGATATACAGGGGGAGCAGATACGCAGTATTTT.

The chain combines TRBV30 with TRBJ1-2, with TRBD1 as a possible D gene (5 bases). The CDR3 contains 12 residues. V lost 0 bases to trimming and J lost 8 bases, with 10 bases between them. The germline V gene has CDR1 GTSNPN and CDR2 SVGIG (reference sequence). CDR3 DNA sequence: TGTGCCTGGAGTGTAATGGCAGGGGGCTACACCTTC. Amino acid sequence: CAWSVMAGGYTF.

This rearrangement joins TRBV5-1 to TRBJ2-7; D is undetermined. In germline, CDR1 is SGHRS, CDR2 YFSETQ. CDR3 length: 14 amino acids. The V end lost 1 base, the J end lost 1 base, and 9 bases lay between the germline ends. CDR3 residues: CASSLRFESYEQYF. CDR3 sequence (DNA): TGCGCCAGCAGCTTGAGGTTTGAATCCTACGAGCAGTACTTC.

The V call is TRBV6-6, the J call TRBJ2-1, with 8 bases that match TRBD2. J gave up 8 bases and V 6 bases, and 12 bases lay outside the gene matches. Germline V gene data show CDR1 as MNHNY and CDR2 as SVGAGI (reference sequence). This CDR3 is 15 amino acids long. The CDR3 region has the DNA TGTGCCAGCAGCCGGGGGAGCGGGAGTCGCGATGAGCAGTTCTTC. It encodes CASSRGSGSRDEQFF.

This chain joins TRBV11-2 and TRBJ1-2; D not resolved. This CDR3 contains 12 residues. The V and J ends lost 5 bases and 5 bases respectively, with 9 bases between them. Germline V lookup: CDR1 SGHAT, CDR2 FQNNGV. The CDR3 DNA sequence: TGTGCCAGCAGCCACCCAAATTATGGCTACACCTTC. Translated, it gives CASSHPNYGYTF.

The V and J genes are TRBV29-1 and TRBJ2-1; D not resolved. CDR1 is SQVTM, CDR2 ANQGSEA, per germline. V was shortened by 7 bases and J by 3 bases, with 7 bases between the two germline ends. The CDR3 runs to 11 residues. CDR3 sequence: CSGVLYNEQFF. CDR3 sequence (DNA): TGCAGCGGAGTACTCTACAATGAGCAGTTCTTC.

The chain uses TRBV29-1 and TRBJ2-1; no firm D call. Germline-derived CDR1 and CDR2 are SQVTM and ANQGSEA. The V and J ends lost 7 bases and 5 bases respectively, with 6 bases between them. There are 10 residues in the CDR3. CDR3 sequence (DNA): TGCAGCGACAACAACAATGAGCAGTTCTTC. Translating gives CSDNNNEQFF.

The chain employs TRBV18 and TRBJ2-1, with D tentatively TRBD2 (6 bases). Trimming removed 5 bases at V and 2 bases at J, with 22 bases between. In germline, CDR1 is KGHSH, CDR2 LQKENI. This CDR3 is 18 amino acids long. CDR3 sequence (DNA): TGTGCCAGCTCATCCCAATCTGTGTCGGAGGGCCCCTACAATGAGCAGTTCTTC. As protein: CASSSQSVSEGPYNEQFF.

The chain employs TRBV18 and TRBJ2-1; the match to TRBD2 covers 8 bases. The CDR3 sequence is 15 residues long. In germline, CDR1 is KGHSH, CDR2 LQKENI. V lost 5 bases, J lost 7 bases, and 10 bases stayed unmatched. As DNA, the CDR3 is TGTGCCAGCTCAATACTCGGGACTAGTGATAATGAGCAGTTCTTC. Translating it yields CASSILGTSDNEQFF.

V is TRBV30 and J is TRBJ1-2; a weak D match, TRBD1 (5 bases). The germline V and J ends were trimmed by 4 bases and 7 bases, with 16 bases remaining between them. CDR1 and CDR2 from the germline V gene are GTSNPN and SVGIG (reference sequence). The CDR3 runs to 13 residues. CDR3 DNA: TGTGCCTGGACCTTGCCAGGGCTGGGTGGCTACACCTTC. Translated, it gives CAWTLPGLGGYTF. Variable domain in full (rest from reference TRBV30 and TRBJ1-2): SQTIHQWPATLVQPVGSPLSLECTVEGTSNPNLYWYRQAAGRGLQLLFYSVGIGQISSEVPQNLSASRPQDRQFILSSKKLLLSDSGFYLCAWTLPGLGGYTFGSGTRLTVV.